A selection of T cell receptor beta chains follows, all from one sample in a study of blood T cell repertoires in COVID-19. TCRdb's copy holds only in-frame clones and misses some; the assay was immunoSEQ multiplex PCR. Of about 15,000 clones in the sample, roughly 85% were seen once. Material: peripheral blood. Source of these receptors: a man between 65 and 80 years old in a cohort sampled during active COVID-19. CDR3s include the opening cysteine and the closing phenylalanine or tryptophan. D genes are given only for firm matches. Size is stated for part of the rows, as once, few or many counts, or as a class when the clone is expanded.

v_call,j_call,d_call,clone_size,cdr3_aa,cdr3_nt
TRBV19,TRBJ2-1,TRBD2,.,CASSILLAGVNNEQFF,TGTGCCAGTAGTATCCTCCTAGCGGGAGTTAACAATGAGCAGTTCTTC
TRBV23-1,TRBJ1-5,.,.,CASSQSWSTVQPQHF,TGCGCCAGCAGTCAATCGTGGTCTACTGTTCAGCCCCAGCATTTT
TRBV19,TRBJ1-1,.,.,CASSNPQGKTEAFF,TGTGCCAGTAGTAACCCCCAGGGAAAGACTGAAGCTTTCTTT
TRBV5-1,TRBJ2-6,.,.,CASSRTGTGANVLTF,TGCGCCAGCAGCAGAACAGGGACCGGGGCCAACGTCCTGACTTTC
TRBV19,TRBJ1-2,.,.,CASSSSLGFGYTF,TGTGCCAGTAGTAGCTCTCTCGGGTTTGGCTACACCTTC
TRBV11-2,TRBJ1-2,.,.,CASSLGRGGRVAGYTF,TGTGCCAGCAGCTTAGGACGGGGGGGCAGGGTGGCTGGCTACACCTTC
TRBV11-2,TRBJ2-2,.,once,CASSFDRDLWGTGELFF,TGTGCCAGCAGCTTTGACCGGGACTTGTGGGGCACCGGGGAGCTGTTTTTT
TRBV19,TRBJ2-6,.,.,CASSTQGSLSGANVLTF,TGTGCCAGTAGTACACAGGGTTCTTTATCTGGGGCCAACGTCCTGACTTTC
TRBV27,TRBJ2-7,.,.,CASSRSGPPYEQYF,TGTGCCAGCAGCCGGAGCGGGCCTCCCTACGAGCAGTACTTC
TRBV29-1,TRBJ2-2,TRBD1,.,CSVEEITTGRTGELFF,TGCAGCGTTGAAGAGATAACGACAGGGCGGACCGGGGAGCTGTTTTTT
TRBV19,TRBJ2-7,TRBD2,.,CASSIGGTSGYYEQYF,TGTGCCAGTAGTATAGGGGGGACTAGCGGATACTACGAGCAGTACTTC
TRBV7-3,TRBJ2-1,TRBD1,.,CASSPGTGGNDEQFF,TGTGCCAGCAGCCCCGGGACAGGGGGCAACGATGAGCAGTTCTTC
TRBV7-2,TRBJ2-1,TRBD2,.,CASSPGTSSNEQFF,TGTGCCAGCAGCCCAGGGACTAGCTCCAATGAGCAGTTCTTC
TRBV9,TRBJ2-7,.,.,CASSPIGTPLEQYF,TGTGCCAGCAGCCCCATCGGTACTCCTCTCGAGCAGTACTTC
TRBV6-5,TRBJ2-2,TRBD2,.,CASSYLAENTGELFF,TGTGCCAGCAGTTATCTAGCGGAGAACACCGGGGAGCTGTTTTTT
TRBV20-1,TRBJ2-5,.,once,CSAIIQETQYF,TGCAGTGCTATAATTCAAGAGACCCAGTACTTC
TRBV10-3,TRBJ1-3,.,.,CAISESGGSGNTIYF,TGTGCCATCAGTGAGTCAGGGGGCTCTGGAAACACCATATATTTT
TRBV5-4,TRBJ2-7,.,.,CASSSGTKQYF,TGTGCCAGCAGCTCAGGTACGAAGCAGTACTTC
TRBV12-3/TRBV12-4,TRBJ2-1,TRBD1,.,CASSWDSYNEQFF,TGTGCCAGCAGTTGGGACAGCTACAATGAGCAGTTCTTC
TRBV28,TRBJ1-1,.,.,CATARDTEAFF,TGTGCCACCGCGAGGGACACTGAAGCTTTCTTT
TRBV7-2,TRBJ2-1,TRBD2,.,CASSPTSGRTYNEQFF,TGTGCCAGCAGCCCAACTAGCGGGAGAACCTACAATGAGCAGTTCTTC
TRBV19,TRBJ2-1,TRBD2,.,CASSIGTSGRNSYNEQFF,TGTGCCAGTAGTATCGGGACTAGCGGGAGGAACTCCTACAATGAGCAGTTCTTC
TRBV30,TRBJ1-6,.,.,CAWIAPGRGNSPLHF,TGTGCCTGGATCGCCCCGGGCAGGGGTAATTCACCCCTCCACTTT
TRBV6-5,TRBJ2-1,.,.,CASGARGTAYNEQFF,TGTGCCAGCGGGGCGAGGGGGACGGCCTACAATGAGCAGTTCTTC
TRBV6-6,TRBJ1-6,TRBD1,.,CASSALAPSMTGRPYNSPLHF,TGTGCCAGCAGCGCCCTAGCCCCTTCAATGACAGGGAGGCCCTATAATTCACCCCTCCACTTT
TRBV2,TRBJ2-1,TRBD2,.,CASRPTSGRAIQFF,TGTGCCAGCAGACCAACTAGCGGGAGGGCCATACAGTTCTTC